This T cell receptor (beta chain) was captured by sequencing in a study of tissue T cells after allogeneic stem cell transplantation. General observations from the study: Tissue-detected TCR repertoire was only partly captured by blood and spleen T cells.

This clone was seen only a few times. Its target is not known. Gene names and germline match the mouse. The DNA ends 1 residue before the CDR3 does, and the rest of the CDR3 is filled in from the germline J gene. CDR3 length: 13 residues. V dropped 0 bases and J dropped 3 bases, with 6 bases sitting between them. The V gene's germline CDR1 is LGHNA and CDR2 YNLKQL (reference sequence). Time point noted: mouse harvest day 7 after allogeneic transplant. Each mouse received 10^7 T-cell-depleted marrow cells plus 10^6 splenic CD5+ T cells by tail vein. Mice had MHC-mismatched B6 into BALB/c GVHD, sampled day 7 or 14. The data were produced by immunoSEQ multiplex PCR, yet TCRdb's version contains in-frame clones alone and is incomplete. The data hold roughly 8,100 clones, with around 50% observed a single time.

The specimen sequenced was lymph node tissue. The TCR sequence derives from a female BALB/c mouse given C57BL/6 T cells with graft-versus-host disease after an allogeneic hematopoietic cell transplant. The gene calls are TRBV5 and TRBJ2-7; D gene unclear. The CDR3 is CASSQELIYEQYF. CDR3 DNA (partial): TGTGCCAGCAGCCAAGAACTCATCTATGAACAGTAC.